This T cell receptor beta chain was recorded in a study of T cell changes during pregnancy in multiple sclerosis (dated by TCRdb to 2018 to 2020). Describing the broader study: The study examined how the T cell repertoire changed over the course of pregnancy in women with multiple sclerosis.

For this clone: Its antigen remains undetermined. No much larger clonotype is one base removed from it; base qualities were not supplied.

The CDR3 has 14 amino acids, counting the end cysteine and phenylalanine. Here the CDR3 DNA is all that survives: 42 bases in frame from base 1. After removal of 3 bases from V and 5 bases from J, the junction retains 5 bases not matched to a gene. CDR1 and CDR2, per the germline V gene, are MGHRA and YSYEKL. The library was produced with the immunoSEQ multiplex PCR assay. TCRdb stores this immuneACCESS table with in-frame sequences only. Part of the clones is absent; in the studies checked, under half of the shortfall reflects unresolved V genes, and no reason is known for the rest. For this sample the table gives more than 55,000 clones, of which roughly 94% were detected only once. The top ten constitute around 3.2% of the sample.

This chain joins TRBV4-1 to TRBJ2-7; TRBD1 lines up with 9 middle nucleotides. The input for sequencing was CD8+ T cells from peripheral blood mononuclear cells, taken in the third trimester of pregnancy. The source is a female donor with multiple sclerosis, enrolled in a pregnancy study. This receptor carries the CDR3 CASSHSGQGNEQYF. The DNA reads as follows: TGCGCCAGCAGCCACTCGGGACAGGGAAACGAGCAGTACTTC.